The 10 T cell receptor beta chains listed next were all sequenced from one sample in a study of early T cells in non-severe SARS-CoV-2 infection listed by TCRdb under 2021. Receptor amplification or capture employed 5' RACE. The sequencer was a NextSeq 500. Using fastp trimming at Q25 and MiXCR clonotype assembly, TCRdb reanalyzed the public sequencing data and kept in-frame beta chains. Each entry is one CDR3 protein sequence, shown with its most common DNA and genes. Recorded for this sample are under 85,000 distinct CDR3 sequences; 8.5% to 10% of them occurred a single time. 5.5% to 7% of the sample is in the top ten clones. Sequenced: whole blood. The source is an adult who was a healthcare worker with PCR-confirmed SARS-CoV-2 infection or an uninfected control (not recorded which).

This clonotype was picked up many times. The V call is TRBV7-8, the J call TRBJ1-2; possibly TRBD1 for D (5 bases). The CDR3 runs 13 residues. Trimming stripped 1 base from V and 2 bases from J, with 5 bases between. The V gene's germline CDR1 is SGHVS and CDR2 FQNEAQ. This CDR3 reads CASSLEGNYGYTF. The CDR3, as DNA: TGTGCCAGCAGCTTAGAGGGGAACTATGGCTACACCTTC.

The chain carries TRBV5-5 and TRBJ2-5; D perhaps matches TRBD1 (6 bases). CDR1 is SGHKS, CDR2 YYEKEE, per germline (reference sequence). This CDR3 contains 18 residues. V gave up 3 bases and J gave up 2 bases, with 23 bases separating them. DNA of the CDR3: TGTGCCAGCAGCTCCGGCAGGGAACAGGGCCCCTTTCAAGAGACCCAGTACTTC. This translates into CASSSGREQGPFQETQYF.

This chain uses TRBV20-1 with TRBJ2-3, with 8 bases lining up with TRBD2. Germline CDR1 is DFQATT and CDR2 is SNEGSKA (reference sequence). CDR3 length equals 17 residues. J gave up 1 base and V 1 base, and 10 bases lay outside the gene matches. This CDR3 is CSARGGSGVPGTDTQYF. CDR3 DNA: TGCAGTGCTAGAGGGGGTAGCGGGGTACCTGGCACAGATACGCAGTATTTT.

This chain uses TRBV18 with TRBJ1-1; no clear D. Germline V gene data show CDR1 as KGHSH and CDR2 as LQKENI. Trimming left V 0 bases short and J 1 base short, with 24 bases between. This CDR3 spans 20 amino acids. CDR3 sequence reads: CASSPPIFGETAFTNTEAFF. In DNA form, the CDR3 reads TGTGCCAGCTCACCACCAATATTTGGGGAGACGGCTTTTACGAACACTGAAGCTTTCTTT. Drawing the rest from reference TRBV18 and TRBJ1-1, the complete variable domain is NAGVMQNPRHLVRRRGQEARLRCSPMKGHSHVYWYRQLPEEGLKFMVYLQKENIIDESGMPKERFSAEFPKEGPSILRIQQVVRGDSAAYFCASSPPIFGETAFTNTEAFFGQGTRLTVV.

This clonotype was seen a handful of times. The gene calls are TRBV7-9 and TRBJ2-2, with no clear D. V was clipped by 5 bases and J by 4 bases, with 8 bases between them. Germline CDR1 reads SEHNR; CDR2 reads FQNEAQ (reference sequence). This CDR3 has 13 amino acids. CDR3 protein: CASSPFVTGELFF. CDR3 coding DNA: TGTGCCAGCAGCCCCTTCGTCACCGGGGAGCTGTTTTTT.

The table lists this clonotype with many counts. The rearrangement links TRBV12-3 or TRBV12-4 to TRBJ2-5; possibly TRBD1 for D (6 bases). The V end was cut by 2 bases, the J end by 2 bases, with 6 bases between. CDR3 size: 13 residues. The CDR3 DNA is TGTGCCAGCAGTTTAAGGGGGCAAGAGACCCAGTACTTC. Translation gives CASSLRGQETQYF.

This clonotype was seen ten or more times. The chain recombines TRBV6-1 with TRBJ2-3; a weak D match, TRBD1 (6 bases). The CDR3 spans 15 residues. The ends were cut back, 4 bases at V and 2 bases at J, with 13 bases in the middle. Germline CDR1 MNHNS, CDR2 SASEGT. In DNA, the CDR3 is TGTGCCAGCAGTGTCCAGACAGGCGCCACAGATACGCAGTATTTT. This translates into CASSVQTGATDTQYF.

The genes are TRBV28 and TRBJ1-5; D gene ambiguous. The CDR3 has 14 amino acids. Germline assignment: CDR1 MDHEN and CDR2 SYDVKM. The V end lost 6 bases, the J end lost 1 base, and 10 bases lay between the germline ends. CDR3 amino acids: CASSPLISNQPQHF. The DNA for the CDR3 is TGTGCCAGCAGCCCTCTGATCAGCAATCAGCCCCAGCATTTT.

At least ten counts were recorded for this clonotype. The V and J genes are TRBV7-9 and TRBJ2-7, with D unclear. The germline CDR1 and CDR2 sequences are SEHNR and FQNEAQ (reference sequence). This CDR3 comprises 14 residues. V lost 5 bases and J lost 7, with 18 bases in between. CDR3 protein: CASSLTGSVREQYF. In nucleotides, the CDR3 is TGTGCCAGCAGCCTAACCGGCTCGGTCCGGGAGCAGTACTTC.

This clonotype was found a few times. This rearrangement joins TRBV12-3 or TRBV12-4 to TRBJ1-5; D gene ambiguous. This CDR3 has 16 residues. V was pared by 6 bases and J by 7 bases, with 22 bases between. Here the CDR3 reads CASSPNRQPGRQPQHF. For the CDR3, the DNA is TGTGCCAGCAGCCCCAATCGGCAGCCGGGAAGGCAGCCCCAGCATTTT.